Each of the 32 T cell receptor beta chains below was sequenced from the same sample in a study of T cells in Graves' hyperthyroidism and ophthalmopathy (dated 2019 in TCRdb). The library was produced with multiplex PCR. TCRdb names Illumina HiSeq 2000 as the instrument used. The TCR beta CDR3 regions were amplified from RNA transcripts. A first-round RT-PCR of the TCR CDR3 used the HTBI primer set with the Qiagen OneStep RT-PCR kit. The public reads were run again by TCRdb, first through fastp at Q25 and then through MiXCR, and only productive beta chains were kept. Every entry covers one CDR3 protein and lists the most common genes and DNA from its rows. Across this sample there are 300,000 to 400,000 distinct CDR3 sequences, with about 14% seen only once. The top ten constitute about 11% of the sample. Sequencing was done on a sample of blood. The receptors were gathered from a woman aged 60-75 years with Graves' hyperthyroidism.

In its sample, this clonotype was seen a few times. The chain links TRBV5-4 to TRBJ2-1, with 10 bases lining up with TRBD2. V trimming: 4 bases; J trimming: 3 bases; junction bases outside the gene matches: 7. CDR3 length: 16 amino acids. Germline V lookup: CDR1 SGHNT, CDR2 YYREEE (reference sequence). The DNA of the CDR3 is TGTGCCAGCAGCCTGTTAGCGGGAGGCTACTACAATGAGCAGTTCTTC. Protein sequence: CASSLLAGGYYNEQFF.

This clonotype was recorded many times. The chain has TRBV7-3 and TRBJ2-7; possibly TRBD1 or TRBD2 for D (7 bases each). The CDR3 runs 15 residues. CDR1 and CDR2 from the germline V gene are SGHTA and FQGTGA. Trimming took off 5 bases at V and 6 bases at J, with 20 bases between the two ends. This CDR3 reads CASSPRGGESSEQYF. The CDR3 bases are TGTGCCAGCAGCCCCAGGGGGGGAGAGTCGTCCGAGCAGTACTTC.

This clonotype was detected ten times or more. The chain links TRBV9 to TRBJ1-4; a possible D gene is TRBD1 (6 bases). Germline V gene data show CDR1 as SGDLS and CDR2 as YYNGEE. The V end was cut by 0 bases, the J end by 8 bases, with 11 bases between. This CDR3 is built from 14 residues. The CDR3 DNA reads as TGTGCCAGCAGCGTAGACCAGGACAGAGAAAAACTGTTTTTT. Its translation: CASSVDQDREKLFF.

This clonotype has a count of ten or more. V and J are TRBV24-1 and TRBJ2-3; 11 nucleotides match TRBD2. With 3 bases clipped from V and 4 bases from J, the junction kept 14 bases outside the gene matches. The V gene's germline CDR1 is KGHDR and CDR2 SFDVKD. CDR3 length: 19 amino acids. CDR3 DNA sequence: TGTGCCACCAGTGATCACCGGACTAGCGGGCAAAGGGGCGCAGATACGCAGTATTTT. It specifies CATSDHRTSGQRGADTQYF.

This clonotype was seen once. The CDR3 DNA sequence: TGTGCCAGCAGTTTATGGGCGATCACCGGGGAGCTGTTTTTT. Its protein product is CASSLWAITGELFF. The V gene is TRBV28, the J gene TRBJ2-2; D is uncertain. The CDR3 runs 14 residues. Trimming removed 0 bases at V and 4 bases at J, with 6 bases between. Germline CDR1 is MDHEN and CDR2 is SYDVKM.

The chain uses TRBV6-1 and TRBJ2-7; D remains unclear. CDR1 is MNHNS and CDR2 is SASEGT in the germline V gene. The CDR3 sequence is 12 residues long. V was shortened by 6 bases and J by 2 bases, with 8 bases between the two germline ends. This chain's CDR3 is CASSDLPYEQYF. Here the CDR3 DNA reads TGTGCCAGCAGCGACCTCCCCTACGAGCAGTACTTC.

This clonotype was seen many times. The chain couples TRBV3-1 to TRBJ2-1, with 14 bases matching TRBD2. The germline V gene encodes CDR1 LGHDT and CDR2 YNNKEL (reference sequence). The CDR3 is 18 amino acids. V lost 0 bases to trimming and J lost 8 bases; unmatched junction nucleotides: 9. Written as DNA, the CDR3 is TGTGCCAGCAGCCAAGATTTCCGACTAGCGGGAGGGTCGGATGAGCAGTTCTTC. Residues: CASSQDFRLAGGSDEQFF.

This clonotype was picked up a small number of times. A much larger clone differs from this one at a single base, so this may be a read error. The V call is TRBV28, the J call TRBJ1-6; D perhaps matches TRBD1 (5 bases). Germline V CDR1 and CDR2: MDHEN, SYDVKM. Trimming took off 7 bases at V and 9 bases at J, with 13 bases between the two ends. The length of the CDR3 is 13 residues. The CDR3 sequence is CASKGPPVSPLHF. Here the CDR3 DNA reads TGTGCCAGCAAGGGACCCCCGGTTTCACCCCTCCACTTT. Filled out from reference TRBV28 and TRBJ1-6, the complete variable domain reads DVKVTQSSRYLVKRTGEKVFLECVQDMDHENMFWYRQDPGLGLRLIYFSYDVKMKEKGDIPEGYSVSREKKERFSLILESASTNQTSMYLCASKGPPVSPLHFGNGTRLTVT.

The rearrangement joins TRBV6-5 to TRBJ2-7; 7 bases are a match to TRBD2. CDR1 MNHEY and CDR2 SVGAGI come from the germline V gene. The length of the CDR3 is 14 residues. Trimming removed 2 bases from V and 2 bases from J; junction bases left unmatched: 3. CDR3 protein: CASSYQRGPYEQYF. In DNA, the CDR3 is TGTGCCAGCAGTTACCAGCGGGGCCCCTACGAGCAGTACTTC.

This clonotype has at least ten counts. This sequence joins TRBV18 and TRBJ2-2, with no clear D. V lost 0 bases and J 4 bases, leaving 6 bases between the germline ends. Per the germline V gene, CDR1 is KGHSH and CDR2 is LQKENI. The CDR3 loop spans 14 amino acids. The DNA for the CDR3 is TGTGCCAGCTCACCACCGAACCCCACCGGGGAGCTGTTTTTT. This encodes CASSPPNPTGELFF.

This clonotype has a count of ten or more. V is TRBV28 and J is TRBJ2-2, with unresolved D. V shed 2 bases and J shed 7 bases, with 11 bases lying between them. Germline V gene lookup returns CDR1 MDHEN and CDR2 SYDVKM. This CDR3 comprises 14 residues. DNA for the CDR3: TGTGCCAGCAGTTTAACCGCTTTTAACGGGGAGCTGTTTTTT. It translates to CASSLTAFNGELFF.

This clonotype was counted many times. The V call is TRBV28, the J call TRBJ1-2, with 9 nucleotides matching TRBD1. CDR1 and CDR2 (germline): MDHEN, SYDVKM. The CDR3 is made up of 14 amino acids. Germline trimming cut 5 bases from V and 9 bases from J; bases unmatched to any gene: 10. CDR3 loop: CASSPVPGQGSYTF. The CDR3 DNA is TGTGCCAGCAGTCCTGTCCCGGGACAGGGAAGCTACACCTTC.

This clonotype appeared many times. The CDR3 DNA reads as TGTGCCAGCAGCTTAGGGACAGGCGATAATTCACCCCTCCACTTT. Translating gives CASSLGTGDNSPLHF. V and J are TRBV7-8 and TRBJ1-6; 7 nucleotides match TRBD1. Per germline, CDR1 SGHVS and CDR2 FQNEAQ. Unmatched junction bases numbered 2, after V lost 1 base and J lost 5 bases. There are 15 residues in the CDR3.

This clonotype occurred many times. The chain is built from TRBV20-1 and TRBJ2-7; perhaps TRBD2 as D (6 bases). Germline V CDR1 and CDR2: DFQATT, SNEGSKA (reference sequence). Trimming removed 6 bases at V and 5 bases at J, with 11 bases between. The CDR3 is 11 amino acids. CDR3 coding DNA: TGCAGTGCGGGACTCCCAGACGAGCAGTACTTC. Translating it yields CSAGLPDEQYF.

This clonotype has at least ten counts. The chain carries TRBV7-3 and TRBJ2-5; D gene uncertain. This CDR3 spans 14 amino acids. Germline V lookup: CDR1 SGHTA, CDR2 FQGTGA. Trimming left V 2 bases short and J 5 bases short, with 12 bases between. The CDR3 DNA is TGTGCCAGCAGCTTAGGGTCTCAATCGGAGACCCAGTACTTC. Amino acids: CASSLGSQSETQYF. The full variable domain, with the rest looked up from reference TRBV7-3 and TRBJ2-5, is GAGVSQTPSNKVTEKGKYVELRCDPISGHTALYWYRQSLGQGPEFLIYFQGTGAADDSGLPNDRFFAVRPEGSVSTLKIQRTERGDSAVYLCASSLGSQSETQYFGPGTRLLVL.

This chain uses TRBV29-1 with TRBJ2-1, with D tentatively TRBD2 (6 bases). The V gene's germline CDR1 is SQVTM and CDR2 ANQGSEA. CDR3 length equals 14 residues. Trimming took 0 bases from V and 13 from J, leaving 19 bases between them. This CDR3 reads CSVEDLRTKTYQFF. The CDR3 DNA follows: TGCAGCGTTGAAGATCTTAGGACTAAAACGTACCAGTTCTTC.

This clonotype was found a few times. The chain uses TRBV6-1 and TRBJ2-7, with 8 bases fitting TRBD1. The CDR3 runs 15 residues. Germline V CDR1 and CDR2: MNHNS, SASEGT. After removal of 2 bases from V and 7 bases from J, the junction contained 10 bases not matched to a gene. The CDR3 DNA is TGTGCCAGCAGTGAAACACAGGGGGATCCTAGGGAGCAGTACTTC. It encodes CASSETQGDPREQYF.

The CDR3 sequence: CASSQGTFEKLFF. CDR3 nucleotides: TGTGCCAGCAGCCAAGGGACATTCGAAAAACTGTTTTTT. This chain connects TRBV14 to TRBJ1-4; possible D gene TRBD1, 5 bases. The V and J ends lost 1 base and 8 bases respectively, with 8 bases between them. The CDR3 covers 13 residues. Germline V gene sequence: CDR1 SGHDN, CDR2 FVKESK.

This clonotype came up many times. The chain couples TRBV12-3 or TRBV12-4 to TRBJ1-1, with D possibly TRBD1 on 5 matching bases. The CDR3 extends over 13 amino acids. V was shortened by 3 bases and J by 3 bases, with 8 bases between the two germline ends. This chain's CDR3 is CASSLGPYTEAFF. The CDR3 DNA sequence: TGTGCCAGCAGTTTGGGACCGTACACTGAAGCTTTCTTT.

This clonotype was counted a single time. This chain uses TRBV9 with TRBJ1-1, with TRBD1 as a possible D gene (5 bases). Germline V gene lookup returns CDR1 SGDLS and CDR2 YYNGEE. The ends were cut back, 4 bases at V and 6 bases at J, with 16 bases in the middle. The CDR3 contains 14 residues. The CDR3 nucleotides read TGTGCCAGCAGCACGGGGGACGGGACGGCTGAAGCTTTCTTT. Protein: CASSTGDGTAEAFF. Full variable domain (missing parts from reference TRBV9 and TRBJ1-1): DSGVTQTPKHLITATGQRVTLRCSPRSGDLSVYWYQQSLDQGLQFLIQYYNGEERAKGNILERFSAQQFPDLHSELNLSSLELGDSALYFCASSTGDGTAEAFFGQGTRLTVV.

This clonotype was detected ten times or more. The chain joins TRBV18 to TRBJ2-7; D is possibly TRBD1 (6 bases). Germline V gene lookup returns CDR1 KGHSH and CDR2 LQKENI. V gave up 4 bases and J gave up 5 bases, with 12 bases separating them. This CDR3 spans 13 amino acids. CDR3 loop: CASSRNSGDEQYF. The DNA of the CDR3 is TGTGCCAGCTCACGCAACTCAGGGGACGAGCAGTACTTC.

This chain connects TRBV13 to TRBJ2-1; no firm D call. Per the germline V gene, CDR1 is PRHDT and CDR2 is FYEKMQ (reference sequence). Trimming shortened V by 5 bases and J by 5 bases, and 7 bases separated the two germline ends. This CDR3 is 12 amino acids long. The CDR3 DNA is TGTGCCAGCAGCGTAGTCAACAATGAGCAGTTCTTC. Protein sequence: CASSVVNNEQFF.

This chain uses TRBV20-1 with TRBJ2-7, with 8 bases fitting TRBD2. There are 15 residues in the CDR3. The V gene end was trimmed by 7 bases and the J gene end by 0 bases; junction bases not matched to a gene: 11. CDR1 and CDR2 (germline): DFQATT, SNEGSKA (reference sequence). CDR3 DNA: TGCAGTGGCACGGGAGGGACCGAGAGCTCCTACGAGCAGTACTTC. This encodes CSGTGGTESSYEQYF.

This clonotype was seen ten or more times. The chain couples TRBV11-2 to TRBJ2-5; 8 nucleotides line up with TRBD2. The germline V gene has CDR1 SGHAT and CDR2 FQNNGV. The CDR3 length is 15 residues. After removal of 5 bases from V and 7 bases from J, the junction contained 12 bases not matched to a gene. The CDR3 loop reads CASSLRSGSSGTQYF. In DNA form, the CDR3 reads TGTGCCAGCAGCCTAAGGAGCGGGAGTAGCGGGACCCAGTACTTC.

Only a few counts were recorded for this clonotype. This rearrangement joins TRBV7-9 to TRBJ2-3; perhaps TRBD2 as D (6 bases). The germline V gene has CDR1 SEHNR and CDR2 FQNEAQ (reference sequence). This CDR3 region has 16 residues. V was shortened by 2 bases and J by 4 bases, with 16 bases between the two germline ends. CDR3: CASSLYSAGLADTQYF. Here the CDR3 DNA reads TGTGCCAGCAGCTTATATTCTGCGGGACTGGCAGATACGCAGTATTTT.

This clonotype was seen repeatedly, ten times or more. The chain recombines TRBV29-1 with TRBJ1-1; unclear D gene. The V gene's germline CDR1 is SQVTM and CDR2 ANQGSEA. Trimming left V 0 bases short and J 1 base short, with 6 bases between. The CDR3 sequence is 13 residues long. This CDR3 is CSVEDQENTEAFF. The CDR3 DNA reads as TGCAGCGTTGAAGATCAGGAGAACACTGAAGCTTTCTTT.

This sequence joins TRBV24-1 and TRBJ1-2; TRBD1 matches at 8 bases. This CDR3 is 15 amino acids long. Germline CDR1 and CDR2: KGHDR and SFDVKD. The V segment lost 4 bases and the J segment 8 bases; nucleotides outside the gene matches: 11. The CDR3 sequence is CATSDPKARGQGYTF. CDR3 DNA: TGTGCCACCAGTGACCCCAAGGCCAGGGGGCAAGGCTACACCTTC.

The sample holds a few counts of this clonotype. The chain employs TRBV7-9 and TRBJ2-5; possibly TRBD2 for D (5 bases). Germline CDR1 and CDR2: SEHNR and FQNEAQ (reference sequence). The CDR3 length is 15 residues. V was pared by 2 bases and J by 1 base, with 11 bases between. The CDR3, as DNA: TGTGCCAGCAGCTTACGGGGTTTACCCCAAGAGACCCAGTACTTC. Translated: CASSLRGLPQETQYF.

Only a few counts were recorded for this clonotype. The chain has TRBV6-1 and TRBJ1-2; TRBD1 matches at 7 bases. This CDR3 has 11 residues. V lost 10 bases, J lost 2 bases, and 1 base stayed unmatched. Germline V CDR1 and CDR2: MNHNS, SASEGT. In nucleotides, the CDR3 is TGTGCCACGACAGGGAACTATGGCTACACCTTC. Protein: CATTGNYGYTF.

The genes are TRBV5-1 and TRBJ1-1, with D maybe TRBD1 (6 bases). Germline CDR1 SGHRS, CDR2 YFSETQ. This CDR3 has 14 amino acids. Trimming pared 3 bases from V and 1 base from J, leaving 10 bases between. The CDR3 DNA reads as TGCGCCAGCAGCTGGAGGGGGGGGAACACTGAAGCTTTCTTT. This gives the protein CASSWRGGNTEAFF.

In this sample, this clonotype turned up many times. V is TRBV7-9 and J is TRBJ2-2, with D hard to call. Between the trimmed V and J ends, which lost 1 base and 2 bases, there was a span of 11 bases. Germline CDR1 SEHNR, CDR2 FQNEAQ (reference sequence). The CDR3 length is 16 residues. The CDR3 is CASSLGYYPNTGELFF. The CDR3 region has the DNA TGTGCCAGCAGCTTAGGTTACTACCCAAACACCGGGGAGCTGTTTTTT.

Ten or more counts support this clonotype. This chain uses TRBV12-3 or TRBV12-4 with TRBJ2-7; 11 bases map to TRBD1. V gave up 5 bases and J gave up 1 base; unmatched junction bases: 10. The CDR3 spans 17 residues. Here the CDR3 DNA reads TGTGCCAGCAGTCTGCCTCCGGGACAGGGGGGGTCCTACGAGCAGTACTTC. Amino acids: CASSLPPGQGGSYEQYF.